Sequencing of this T cell receptor beta chain was carried out in a study of metastatic and nonmetastatic thyroid tumors (dated by TCRdb to the early 2020s). About the investigation overall: Repertoires were compared across peripheral blood and tumor or nodule tissue samples from malignant and benign thyroid patients. Paper-wide results and their limitations: TCR beta diversity was reported as significantly higher in malignant tumors than in benign nodules, in both blood and tumor samples.

There are many counts of this clone. The clone's antigen remains unknown. No clone much larger than this one lies a single base away; base qualities are absent. Measured from the cysteine to the phenylalanine, the CDR3 is 14 residues long. Only the CDR3 part of the read is kept: 42 bases, read in frame from the first base. The V end loses 2 bases and the J end loses 3 bases, and a stretch of 8 bases separates them. The germline V gene gives CDR1 as SGHTA and CDR2 as FQGNSA. The library was generated by PCR. For sequencing, an Illumina HiSeq 4000 was employed. High-throughput sequencing was used to profile the CDR3 region of the TCR beta-chain in every patient. Regarding the original processing steps: CDR3 differences across clinicopathological groups were used to build a classifier for discriminating distant-metastatic papillary thyroid cancer patients. Repertoire diversity was assessed with the Shannon index, and tumor-blood repertoire similarity with the Morisita-Horn index. The raw public data were reprocessed by TCRdb itself: fastp quality trimming at Q25, MiXCR clonotype calling, in-frame beta chains only. TCRdb, not the original authors, processed these V and J calls. Present in this sample are about 32,000 clones, 7% to 9% of which were seen just once. Approximately 40% of the sample is held by the ten biggest clonotypes.

None of the patients had been given any treatment before thyroid surgery. Using T-cell receptor beta sequencing, the study looked back at clinical samples from patients collected from about 2011 to 2018. This receptor was taken from a female donor with papillary thyroid cancer or a benign thyroid nodule (not recorded which). Some clones in this sample may be carry-over from other donors' samples. The sample comprised blood. The sequence joins TRBV7-2 to TRBJ2-1; the D gene cannot be named for sure. The DNA sequence is TGTGCCAGCAGCTTACTCGGTGGCTACAATGAGCAGTTCTTC. Its protein is CASSLLGGYNEQFF. Joined to the reference TRBV7-2 and TRBJ2-1 proteins, this CDR3 gives the full variable domain: GAGVSQSPSNKVTEKGKDVELRCDPISGHTALYWYRQSLGQGLEFLIYFQGNSAPDKSGLPSDRFSAERTGGSVSTLTIQRTQQEDSAVYLCASSLLGGYNEQFFGPGTRLTVL.